This record concerns one T cell receptor (beta chain) sequence. The CDR3 is made up of 16 amino acids. CDR1 is GTSNPN and CDR2 is SVGIG in the germline V gene (reference sequence). Trimming shortened V by 3 bases and J by 2 bases, and 17 bases separated the two germline ends. Here immunoSEQ multiplex PCR was the method, and the copy in TCRdb shows in-frame clones only, minus some. Among more than 150,000 clones listed, roughly 80% were seen once. This entry is derived from a study of cytomegalovirus exposure and HLA in healthy donors. The chain has TRBV30 and TRBJ1-5; D is unresolved. Sequencing used PBMCs. The TCR was taken from a man between 18 and 35 years old in good health and CMV-seropositive. The CDR3 sequence: CAWSPSGGHRNQPQHF. CDR3 in DNA: TGTGCCTGGAGCCCATCAGGCGGGCACCGCAATCAGCCCCAGCATTTT.